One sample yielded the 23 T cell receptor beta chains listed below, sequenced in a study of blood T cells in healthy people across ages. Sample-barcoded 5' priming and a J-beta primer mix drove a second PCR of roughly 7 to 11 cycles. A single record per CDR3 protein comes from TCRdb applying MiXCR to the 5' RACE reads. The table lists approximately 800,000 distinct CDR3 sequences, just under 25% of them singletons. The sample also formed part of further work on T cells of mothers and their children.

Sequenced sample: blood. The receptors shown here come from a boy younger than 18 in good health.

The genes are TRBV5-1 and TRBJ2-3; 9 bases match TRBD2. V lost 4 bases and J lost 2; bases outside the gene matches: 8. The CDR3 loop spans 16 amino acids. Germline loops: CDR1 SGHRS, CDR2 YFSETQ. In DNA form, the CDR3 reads TGCGCCAGCAGCCTACCTAGCGGGGCGACCACAGATACGCAGTATTTT. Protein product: CASSLPSGATTDTQYF.

The CDR3 spells CASSLVYREIAKNIQYF. CDR3 nucleotides: TGTGCCAGCAGCTTAGTCTACAGGGAGATAGCCAAAAACATTCAGTACTTC. This chain links TRBV7-2 with TRBJ2-4, with a tentative D call TRBD1 (6 bases). The V end lost 1 base, the J end lost 0 bases, and 13 bases lay between the germline ends. The length of the CDR3 is 17 residues. The V gene's germline CDR1 is SGHTA and CDR2 FQGNSA.

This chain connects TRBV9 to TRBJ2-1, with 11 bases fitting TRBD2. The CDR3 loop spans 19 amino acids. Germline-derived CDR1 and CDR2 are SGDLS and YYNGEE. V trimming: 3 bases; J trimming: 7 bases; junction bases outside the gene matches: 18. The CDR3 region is CASSETGTGSLAGGNEQFF. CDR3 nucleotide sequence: TGTGCCAGCAGCGAAACCGGGACAGGGAGCCTAGCGGGAGGTAATGAGCAGTTCTTC.

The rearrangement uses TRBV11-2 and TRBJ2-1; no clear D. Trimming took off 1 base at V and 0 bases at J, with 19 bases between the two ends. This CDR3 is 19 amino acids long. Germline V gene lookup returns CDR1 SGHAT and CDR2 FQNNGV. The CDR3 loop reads CASSLGSRRSQHSYNEQFF. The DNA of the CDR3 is TGTGCCAGCAGCTTAGGGAGTCGTCGTAGCCAACACTCCTACAATGAGCAGTTCTTC.

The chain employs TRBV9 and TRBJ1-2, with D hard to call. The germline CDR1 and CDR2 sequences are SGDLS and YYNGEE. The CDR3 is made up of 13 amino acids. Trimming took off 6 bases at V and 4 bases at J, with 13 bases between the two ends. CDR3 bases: TGTGCCAGCACTCCAGGCGCGATCTATGGCTACACCTTC. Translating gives CASTPGAIYGYTF.

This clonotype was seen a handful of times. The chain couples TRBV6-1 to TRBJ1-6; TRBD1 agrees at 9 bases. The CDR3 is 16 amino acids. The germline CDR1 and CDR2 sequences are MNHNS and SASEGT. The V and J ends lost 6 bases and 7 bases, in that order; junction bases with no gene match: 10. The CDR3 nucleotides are TGTGCCAGCAGGGACTACGGGACAGGGAACAATTCACCCCTCCACTTT. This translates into CASRDYGTGNNSPLHF.

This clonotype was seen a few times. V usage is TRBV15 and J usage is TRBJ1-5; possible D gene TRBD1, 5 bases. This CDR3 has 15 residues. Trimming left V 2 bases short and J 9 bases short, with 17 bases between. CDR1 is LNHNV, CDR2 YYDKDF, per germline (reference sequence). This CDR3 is CATSRSSGGEGPQHF. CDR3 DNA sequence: TGTGCCACCAGCAGATCCTCCGGGGGTGAGGGGCCCCAGCATTTT.

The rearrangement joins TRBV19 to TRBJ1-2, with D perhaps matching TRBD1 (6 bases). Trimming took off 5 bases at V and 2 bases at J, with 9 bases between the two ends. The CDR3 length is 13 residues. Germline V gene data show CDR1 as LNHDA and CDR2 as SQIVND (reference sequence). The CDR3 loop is CASSWQGNYGYTF. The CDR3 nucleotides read TGTGCCAGTAGTTGGCAGGGGAACTATGGCTACACCTTC. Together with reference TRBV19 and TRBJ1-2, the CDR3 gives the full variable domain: DGGITQSPKYLFRKEGQNVTLSCEQNLNHDAMYWYRQDPGQGLRLIYYSQIVNDFQKGDIAEGYSVSREKKESFPLTVTSAQKNPTAFYLCASSWQGNYGYTFGSGTRLTVV.

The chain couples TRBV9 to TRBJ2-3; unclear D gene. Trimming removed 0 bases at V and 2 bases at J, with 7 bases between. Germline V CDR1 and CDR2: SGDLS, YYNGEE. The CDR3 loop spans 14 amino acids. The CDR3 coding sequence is TGTGCCAGCAGCGTAGACTCCTCCACAGATACGCAGTATTTT. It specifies CASSVDSSTDTQYF.

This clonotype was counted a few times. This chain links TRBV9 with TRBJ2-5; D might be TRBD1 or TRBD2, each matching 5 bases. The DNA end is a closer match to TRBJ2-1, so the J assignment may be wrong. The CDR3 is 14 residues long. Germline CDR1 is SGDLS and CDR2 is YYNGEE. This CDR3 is CASSGRGGGIEQFF. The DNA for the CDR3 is TGTGCCAGCAGCGGACGGGGTGGGGGTATCGAGCAGTTCTTC.

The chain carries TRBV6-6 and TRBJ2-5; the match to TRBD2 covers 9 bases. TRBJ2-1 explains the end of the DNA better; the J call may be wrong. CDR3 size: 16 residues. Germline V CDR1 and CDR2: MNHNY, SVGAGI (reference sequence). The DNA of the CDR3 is TGTGCCAGCAGTTACCAATGGCTAGCGGGAAAGAATGAGCAGTTCTTC. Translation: CASSYQWLAGKNEQFF.

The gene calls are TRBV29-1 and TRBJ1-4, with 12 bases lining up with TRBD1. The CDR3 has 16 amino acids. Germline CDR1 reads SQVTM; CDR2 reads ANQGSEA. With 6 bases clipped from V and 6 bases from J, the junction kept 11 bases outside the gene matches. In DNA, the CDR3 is TGCAGCGTGGCCGGGACAGGGGGCGGAGATGATGAAAAACTGTTTTTT. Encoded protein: CSVAGTGGGDDEKLFF.

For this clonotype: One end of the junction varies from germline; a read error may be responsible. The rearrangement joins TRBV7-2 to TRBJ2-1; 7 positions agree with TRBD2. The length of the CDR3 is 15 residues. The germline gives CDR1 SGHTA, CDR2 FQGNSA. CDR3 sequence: CVSSSMGGSYNEQFF. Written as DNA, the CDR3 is TGTGTCAGCAGCTCCATGGGAGGGAGCTACAATGAGCAGTTCTTC.

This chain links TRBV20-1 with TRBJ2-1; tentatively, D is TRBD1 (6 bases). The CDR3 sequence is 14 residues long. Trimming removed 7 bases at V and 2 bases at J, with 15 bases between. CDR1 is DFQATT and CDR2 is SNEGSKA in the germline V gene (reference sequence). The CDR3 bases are TGCAGTGTTCTCCCGGGACAAGCCTACAATGAGCAGTTCTTC. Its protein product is CSVLPGQAYNEQFF.

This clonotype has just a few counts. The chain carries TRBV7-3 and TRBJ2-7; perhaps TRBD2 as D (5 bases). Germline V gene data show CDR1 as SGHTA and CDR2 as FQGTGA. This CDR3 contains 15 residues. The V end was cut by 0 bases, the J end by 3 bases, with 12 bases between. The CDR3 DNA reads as TGTGCCAGCAGCTTAACCGGCGGGCCGGACTACGAGCAGTACTTC. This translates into CASSLTGGPDYEQYF.

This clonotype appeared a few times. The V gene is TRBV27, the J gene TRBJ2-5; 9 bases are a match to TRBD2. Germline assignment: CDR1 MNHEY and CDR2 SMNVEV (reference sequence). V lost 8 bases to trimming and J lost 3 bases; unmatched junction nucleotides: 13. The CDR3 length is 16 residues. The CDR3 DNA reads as TGTGCCAGCCAAACTAGCGGGCACGCGATTGAAGAGACCCAGTACTTC. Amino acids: CASQTSGHAIEETQYF.

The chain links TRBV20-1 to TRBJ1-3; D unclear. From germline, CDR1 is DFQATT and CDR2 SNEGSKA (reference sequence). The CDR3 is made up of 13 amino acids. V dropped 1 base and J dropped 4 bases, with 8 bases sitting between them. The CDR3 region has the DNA TGCAGTGCTAGAGGGCCGATCGGAAACACCATATATTTT. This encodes CSARGPIGNTIYF.

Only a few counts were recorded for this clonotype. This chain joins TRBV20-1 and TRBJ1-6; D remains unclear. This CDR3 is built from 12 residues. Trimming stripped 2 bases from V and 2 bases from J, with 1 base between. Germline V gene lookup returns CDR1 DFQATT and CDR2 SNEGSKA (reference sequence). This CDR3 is CSARTYNSPLHF. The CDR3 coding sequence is TGCAGTGCTAGAACCTATAATTCACCCCTCCACTTT.

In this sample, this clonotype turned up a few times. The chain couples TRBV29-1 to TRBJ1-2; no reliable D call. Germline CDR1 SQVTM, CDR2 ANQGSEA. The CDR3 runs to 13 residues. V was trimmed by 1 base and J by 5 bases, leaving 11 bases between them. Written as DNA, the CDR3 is TGCAGCGTTGAAGTCGGGCGGAGATATGGCTACACCTTC. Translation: CSVEVGRRYGYTF.

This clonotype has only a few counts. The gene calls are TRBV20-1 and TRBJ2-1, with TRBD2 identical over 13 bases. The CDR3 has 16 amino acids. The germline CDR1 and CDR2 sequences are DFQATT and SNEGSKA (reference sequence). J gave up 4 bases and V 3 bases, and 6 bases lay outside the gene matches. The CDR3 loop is CSASGTSGDKYNEQFF. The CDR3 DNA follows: TGCAGTGCTAGCGGGACTAGCGGGGATAAATACAATGAGCAGTTCTTC.

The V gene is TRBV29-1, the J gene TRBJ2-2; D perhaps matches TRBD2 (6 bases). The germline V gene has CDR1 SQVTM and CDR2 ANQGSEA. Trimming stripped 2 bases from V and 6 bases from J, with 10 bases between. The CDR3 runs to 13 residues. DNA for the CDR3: TGCAGCGTTGAATTGGAGGGGCCCGGGGAGCTGTTTTTT. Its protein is CSVELEGPGELFF.

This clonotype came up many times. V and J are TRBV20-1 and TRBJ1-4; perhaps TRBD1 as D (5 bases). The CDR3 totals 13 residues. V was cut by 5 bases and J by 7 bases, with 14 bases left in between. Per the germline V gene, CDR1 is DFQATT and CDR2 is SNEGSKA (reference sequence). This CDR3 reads CSAVQGIGEKLFF. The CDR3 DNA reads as TGCAGTGCTGTCCAGGGTATTGGTGAAAAACTGTTTTTT.

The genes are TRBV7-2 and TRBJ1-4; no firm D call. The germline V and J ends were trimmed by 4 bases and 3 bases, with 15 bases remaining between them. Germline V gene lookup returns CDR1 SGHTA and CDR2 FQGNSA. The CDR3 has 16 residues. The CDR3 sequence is CASSSRTAFANEKLFF. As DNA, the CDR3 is TGTGCCAGCAGCTCGAGGACGGCGTTTGCTAATGAAAAACTGTTTTTT. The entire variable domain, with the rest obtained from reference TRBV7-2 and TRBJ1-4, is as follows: GAGVSQSPSNKVTEKGKDVELRCDPISGHTALYWYRQSLGQGLEFLIYFQGNSAPDKSGLPSDRFSAERTGGSVSTLTIQRTQQEDSAVYLCASSSRTAFANEKLFFGSGTQLSVL.